Sequencing of this T cell receptor beta chain was carried out in a study of blood T cell repertoires in COVID-19. Study-level background: Donors in the United States, Italy and Spain gave samples during acute or convalescent COVID-19. Nucleic acid was either cDNA or gDNA, and it came from T cells, B-cell-depleted T cells, or PBMCs.

CDR1 and CDR2 (germline): SNHLY, FYNNEI. This CDR3 region has 14 residues. The V and J ends lost 8 bases and 3 bases, in that order; junction bases with no gene match: 9. Original processing methods: Reference gene primer amplification yielded estimated nucleated cell counts. Libraries were prepared by immunoSEQ multiplex PCR; TCRdb keeps only in-frame clonotypes and omits some of them. Clone size and V and J calls were adopted from that table, with D and trimming inferred from the DNA. The sample records 130,000 to 150,000 clones, less than 90% being singletons. Sequencing used peripheral blood. This TCR derives from a human donor in a cohort sampled during active COVID-19. The chain has TRBV2 and TRBJ2-7; 8 nucleotides match TRBD1. The CDR3, as DNA: TGTGCCAGCCCAATCCGGGACAGGAGCTACGAGCAGTACTTC. It specifies CASPIRDRSYEQYF.